This T cell receptor (beta chain) was obtained from a study of blood T cells in healthy people across ages. Study-wide points: Per million T cells, the diversity of TCR beta decreased roughly linearly as age advanced.

This clonotype was observed a few times. The antigen remains unidentified. The second PCR ran roughly 6 to 12 cycles with a sample-barcoded 5' primer and J-beta primers. TCRdb reprocessed the 5' RACE reads via MiXCR and lists one record per CDR3 protein. The sample lists hundreds of thousands of distinct CDR3 sequences; approximately 60% were seen once. With 5 bases clipped from V and 11 bases from J, the junction kept 17 bases outside the gene matches. The CDR3 contains 15 residues. Germline loops: CDR1 MNHEY, CDR2 SMNVEV (reference sequence). This sequence originates from a man between 40 and 49 years old in good health. The rearrangement joins TRBV27 to TRBJ2-5, with 7 bases identical to TRBD2. The sample taken for sequencing was blood. CDR3 sequence (DNA): TGTGCCAGCAGTCTGCTTGGGGAGGGCCGTCAAGAGCAGTACTTC. Translating gives CASSLLGEGRQEQYF.